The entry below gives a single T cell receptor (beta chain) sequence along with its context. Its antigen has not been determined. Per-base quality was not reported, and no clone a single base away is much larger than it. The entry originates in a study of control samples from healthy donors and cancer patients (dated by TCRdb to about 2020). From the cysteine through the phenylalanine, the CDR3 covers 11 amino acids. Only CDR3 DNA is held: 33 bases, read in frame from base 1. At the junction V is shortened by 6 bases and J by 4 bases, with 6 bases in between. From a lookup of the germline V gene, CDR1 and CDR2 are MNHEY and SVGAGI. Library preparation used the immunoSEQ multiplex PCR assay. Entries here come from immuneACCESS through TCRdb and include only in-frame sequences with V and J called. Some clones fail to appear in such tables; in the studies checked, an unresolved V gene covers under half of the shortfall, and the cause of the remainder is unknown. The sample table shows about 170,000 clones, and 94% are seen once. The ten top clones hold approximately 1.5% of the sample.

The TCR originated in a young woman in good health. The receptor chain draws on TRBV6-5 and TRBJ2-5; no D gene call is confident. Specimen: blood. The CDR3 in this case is CASRIGETQYF. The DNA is TGTGCCAGCAGGATAGGAGAGACCCAGTACTTC.